This TCR beta chain is from a study of blood T cell repertoires in COVID-19. Under the authors' procedure: Estimation of nucleated cell counts was performed using reference gene primer amplification. TCRdb's table, derived via immunoSEQ multiplex PCR, lists solely in-frame clones and lacks some. The V and J calls and clone size are taken from that table; D and trimming were inferred from the DNA. The sample has more than 200,000 clones, 84% seen once. V lost 2 bases and J lost 8; bases outside the gene matches: 9. Per germline, CDR1 SGHVS and CDR2 FQNEAQ. The CDR3 loop spans 16 amino acids. The receptor was isolated from a man between 60 and 75 years old with acute or convalescent COVID-19. The genes are TRBV7-8 and TRBJ2-1; the match to TRBD1 covers 10 bases. The sequencing input was peripheral blood. CDR3 loop: CASSLPPGQGIYEQFF. The CDR3 nucleotides are TGTGCCAGCAGCTTACCCCCGGGACAGGGGATTTATGAGCAGTTCTTC.